This TCR beta chain was profiled in a study of OX40 agonist ivuxolimab in advanced cancers. Study-wide results and limits: At 0.1 to 3.0 mg/kg, clonal expansion of CD4+ and CD8+ blood T cells had occurred by week 6. Near-lowest levels of clonal expansion characterized partial responders at 0.1-3.0 mg/kg.

Autoimmune disease history or systemic immunosuppression led to patients being barred. Baseline, cycle 4 day 1, and cycle 7 day 1 were the blood sampling points. Of note for this clone: What it binds is not known.

TCRdb's table, derived via immunoSEQ multiplex PCR, lists solely in-frame clones and lacks some. The profile shows around 56,000 clones, 70% to 80% of them singletons. The CDR3 has 15 residues. Germline trimming cut 3 bases from V and 3 bases from J; bases unmatched to any gene: 8. Germline loops: CDR1 SGHNT, CDR2 YENEEA. The sample was CD4+ or CD8+ T cells sorted from blood, taken in a trial of the OX40 agonist ivuxolimab. The sequence came from an adult with an advanced solid tumor such as melanoma, head and neck, liver or kidney cancer. The chain employs TRBV11-3 and TRBJ2-7, with TRBD2 matching 7 bases. The CDR3 DNA reads as TGTGCCAGCAGCTTGAGGGGAGGGGTTGTCTACGAGCAGTACTTC. Amino acid sequence: CASSLRGGVVYEQYF.